This T cell receptor beta chain stems from a study of blood T cell repertoires in COVID-19. Germline V CDR1 and CDR2: GTSNPN, SVGIG (reference sequence). CDR3 size: 13 residues. Between the trimmed V and J ends, which lost 0 bases and 6 bases, there was a span of 8 bases. Using immunoSEQ multiplex PCR, the repertoire was profiled, and TCRdb retains in-frame clones only, with some absent. The sample has about 100,000 clones, roughly nine tenths seen once; the top ten hold 2% to 2.5%. J is TRBJ2-2 and V is TRBV30; unclear D gene. Sequenced input: peripheral blood. The origin of this receptor is a man aged 45-60 years with active COVID-19. The CDR3 region is CAWSVTQAGELFF. The CDR3, as DNA: TGTGCCTGGAGTGTAACCCAGGCCGGGGAGCTGTTTTTT. The full variable domain, in which reference TRBV30 and TRBJ2-2 provide the parts outside the CDR3, is SQTIHQWPATLVQPVGSPLSLECTVEGTSNPNLYWYRQAAGRGLQLLFYSVGIGQISSEVPQNLSASRPQDRQFILSSKKLLLSDSGFYLCAWSVTQAGELFFGEGSRLTVL.